Listed below are T cell receptor beta chains from one sample, sequenced in a study of breast tumors, draining lymph nodes, adjacent tissues. Using its own MiXCR run on the multiplex PCR reads, TCRdb lists one record per CDR3 protein. The sample includes some 100,000 distinct CDR3 sequences, less than 25% of them seen just once. Sequencing was done on a sample of axillary lymph node tissue. The receptors derive from a female donor with breast cancer. Some clones in this sample may be carry-over from other donors' samples. CDR3s include the opening cysteine and the closing phenylalanine or tryptophan. The order of the fields is J gene, V gene, clone size, D gene, CDR3 protein, CDR3 DNA. D genes are given only for firm matches. The listing skips clone size in some rows; elsewhere it reads once, few, many or a size class.

TRBJ1-2	TRBV2	many	-	CASSEVRDGGYTF	TGTGCCAGCAGTGAGGTGCGGGACGGTGGCTACACCTTC
TRBJ1-2	TRBV5-4	-	-	CASGSGGQRYGYTF	TGTGCCAGCGGCTCGGGAGGACAGCGCTATGGCTACACCTTC
TRBJ1-2	TRBV20-1	many	TRBD1	CSALRGNTGGYTF	TGCAGTGCTCTCAGGGGGAACACGGGTGGCTACACCTTC
TRBJ1-6	TRBV2	many	-	CASSHNGPNRDTFNSPLHF	TGTGCCAGCAGCCACAACGGGCCGAACAGGGATACTTTTAATTCACCCCTCCACTTT
TRBJ2-4	TRBV5-1	many	-	CASSSTRGNIQYF	TGCGCCAGCAGCTCAACTCGGGGAAACATTCAGTACTTC
TRBJ1-2	TRBV10-1	many	-	CASSESVTEGGYTF	TGCGCCAGCAGTGAGTCGGTAACCGAAGGGGGCTACACCTTC
TRBJ2-1	TRBV28	-	-	CASSPTSYYNEQLF	TGTGCCAGCAGTCCAACTAGCTACTACAATGAGCAGCTCTTC
TRBJ1-1	TRBV7-2	-	TRBD1	CASSLDDRGYTEAFF	TGTGCCAGCAGCTTAGATGACAGGGGATACACTGAAGCTTTCTTT
TRBJ2-7	TRBV6-2/TRBV6-3	many	-	CASSPMDAYSYEQYF	TGTGCCAGCAGCCCCATGGACGCCTACTCCTACGAGCAGTACTTC
TRBJ1-5	TRBV5-1	many	-	CASSPDPRSNQPQHF	TGCGCCAGCAGCCCGGACCCACGTAGCAATCAGCCCCAGCATTTT
TRBJ2-7	TRBV29-1	many	-	CSVAAQGYEQYF	TGCAGCGTTGCGGCCCAGGGGTACGAGCAGTACTTC
TRBJ1-5	TRBV4-1	many	-	CASSQVGSSNQPQHF	TGCGCCAGCAGCCAAGTTGGCAGCAGCAATCAGCCCCAGCATTTT
TRBJ2-7	TRBV6-1	many	-	CASRTRSGYEQYF	TGTGCCAGCCGAACACGATCAGGTTACGAGCAGTACTTC
TRBJ1-5	TRBV4-1	many	-	CASSQGGTRDLPQHF	TGCGCCAGCAGCCAAGGGGGGACAAGGGACCTGCCCCAGCATTTT
TRBJ2-2	TRBV5-4	few	TRBD2	CASSSGLAGVGTGELFF	TGTGCCAGCAGCTCGGGACTAGCGGGAGTAGGCACCGGGGAGCTGTTTTTT
TRBJ1-2	TRBV5-1	many	TRBD1	CASSLGTGGYGYTF	TGCGCCAGCAGCTTAGGGACAGGGGGCTATGGCTACACCTTC
TRBJ2-7	TRBV18	-	TRBD2	CASSPIAGVFYEQYF	TGTGCCAGCTCACCGATAGCGGGAGTATTTTACGAGCAGTACTTC
TRBJ1-2	TRBV7-9	few	TRBD1	CASSFRPGQSYGYTF	TGTGCCAGCAGCTTTCGACCGGGACAGAGCTATGGCTACACCTTC
TRBJ2-2	TRBV15	many	-	CATSRGGTNTGELFF	TGTGCCACCAGCAGAGGCGGAACTAACACCGGGGAGCTGTTTTTT
TRBJ1-2	TRBV12-3/TRBV12-4	many	TRBD1	CASSLGRDRANYGYTF	TGTGCCAGCAGTTTAGGGCGGGACAGAGCTAACTATGGCTACACCTTC
TRBJ1-2	TRBV11-2	many	-	CASSIGGSLYGYTF	TGTGCCAGCAGCATCGGGGGCTCCCTCTATGGCTACACCTTC
TRBJ1-2	TRBV4-1	many	-	CASSHLGKYRAPNYGYTF	TGCGCCAGCAGCCATCTGGGGAAATACAGGGCTCCTAACTATGGCTACACCTTC
TRBJ2-1	TRBV12-3/TRBV12-4	many	-	CASSTTGAGYEQFF	TGTGCCAGCAGTACGACAGGAGCCGGGTATGAGCAGTTCTTC
TRBJ1-5	TRBV2	many	TRBD1	CASKTGTGSNQPQHF	TGTGCCAGCAAGACCGGGACAGGGAGCAATCAGCCCCAGCATTTT
TRBJ2-5	TRBV3-1	-	-	CASSPASRETQYF	TGTGCCAGCAGCCCGGCGTCGAGGGAGACCCAGTACTTC
TRBJ1-2	TRBV7-9	many	-	CASSQVASGFNYGYTF	TGTGCCAGCAGCCAAGTCGCGTCAGGATTTAACTATGGCTACACCTTC
TRBJ2-3	TRBV19	many	-	CASSTRHTDTQYF	TGTGCCAGTAGTACCAGACACACAGATACGCAGTATTTT
TRBJ2-1	TRBV12-3/TRBV12-4	many	TRBD2	CASSLAGGSNEQFF	TGTGCCAGCAGCTTAGCGGGAGGAAGCAATGAGCAGTTCTTC
TRBJ2-5	TRBV28	once	-	CASGSVETRYF	TGTGCCAGCGGGAGTGTTGAGACCCGGTACTTC
TRBJ1-3	TRBV20-1	many	TRBD1	CSARQGAQGNTIYF	TGCAGTGCTAGACAGGGGGCGCAAGGAAACACCATATATTTT
TRBJ2-3	TRBV9	many	-	CASSADQSTDTQYF	TGTGCCAGCAGCGCGGACCAGAGCACAGATACGCAGTATTTT
TRBJ1-5	TRBV24-1	many	TRBD1	CATSPTGVIQPQHF	TGTGCCACCAGTCCAACAGGGGTGATTCAGCCCCAGCATTTT